These T cell receptor beta chains were read from a single sample in a study of shared T cell receptors in the human thymus. Produced via immunoSEQ multiplex PCR; TCRdb's table is partial and in-frame only. The sample records 550,000 to 800,000 clones, 70% to 90% being singletons. This sample was also put to use in a study of human thymus T cells.

The source material was thymocytes. The receptor set was obtained from a girl under two years old with a congenital heart defect. The CDR3 runs from the conserved cysteine through the conserved F or W. D genes are given only for firm matches. Rows give clone size only sometimes, using once, few, many, or a class for an expanded clone.

clone size: NA
D gene: NA
J gene: TRBJ2-2
V gene: TRBV5-1
CDR3 DNA: TGCGCCAGCAGCGTATACGGACTTAACACCGGGGAGCTGTTTTTT
CDR3 protein: CASSVYGLNTGELFF

clone size: NA
D gene: TRBD1
J gene: TRBJ2-3
V gene: TRBV10-1
CDR3 DNA: TGCGCCAGCAGCGGAGGGAGAGGCACGGGACAGGGGGCTGCAGATACGCAGTATTTT
CDR3 protein: CASSGGRGTGQGAADTQYF

clone size: NA
D gene: NA
J gene: TRBJ2-7
V gene: TRBV4-2
CDR3 DNA: TGTGCCAGCAGCCAAGCCCGCAGGGGTACGTTCGACGAGCAGTACTTC
CDR3 protein: CASSQARRGTFDEQYF

clone size: NA
D gene: TRBD1
J gene: TRBJ1-6
V gene: TRBV4-2
CDR3 DNA: TGTGCCAGCAGCTCCCGGTTGGGGACAGGGAATTCACCCCTCCACTTT
CDR3 protein: CASSSRLGTGNSPLHF

clone size: few
D gene: NA
J gene: TRBJ1-4
V gene: TRBV5-8
CDR3 DNA: TGTGCCAGCATCGGGTTACCTAATGAAAAACTGTTTTTT
CDR3 protein: CASIGLPNEKLFF

clone size: few
D gene: NA
J gene: TRBJ1-2
V gene: TRBV29-1
CDR3 DNA: TGCAGCGTGGGATGGGGGGGGGCTAACTATGGCTACACCTTC
CDR3 protein: CSVGWGGANYGYTF

clone size: NA
D gene: NA
J gene: TRBJ1-4
V gene: TRBV13
CDR3 DNA: TGTGCCAGCAGCTATCAAGGAGGAGGGTTGGAGAAACTGTTTTTT
CDR3 protein: CASSYQGGGLEKLFF

clone size: NA
D gene: TRBD1
J gene: TRBJ1-2
V gene: TRBV19
CDR3 DNA: TGTGCCAGTAGTACGACAGGGGACTATGGCTACACCTTC
CDR3 protein: CASSTTGDYGYTF

clone size: NA
D gene: NA
J gene: TRBJ1-4
V gene: TRBV28
CDR3 DNA: TGTGCCAGCAGTTTATTCGGGTTAGGGGCTAATGAAAAACTGTTTTTT
CDR3 protein: CASSLFGLGANEKLFF

clone size: NA
D gene: NA
J gene: TRBJ1-2
V gene: TRBV6-1
CDR3 DNA: TGTGCCAGCCAGGGCAGGGTGAACTATGGCTACACCTTC
CDR3 protein: CASQGRVNYGYTF

clone size: once
D gene: TRBD1
J gene: TRBJ2-7
V gene: TRBV7-9
CDR3 DNA: TGTGCCAGCAGCTTAGCGGGACAGGGGGAAATCTACGAGCAGTACTTC
CDR3 protein: CASSLAGQGEIYEQYF

clone size: NA
D gene: NA
J gene: TRBJ2-7
V gene: TRBV4-1
CDR3 DNA: TGCGCCAGCAGCCAAGCGAGCGGTACCTACGAGCAGTACTTC
CDR3 protein: CASSQASGTYEQYF

clone size: once
D gene: NA
J gene: TRBJ2-5
V gene: TRBV5-4
CDR3 DNA: TGTGCCAGCAGGACAACTAGATTCGGAGAGACCCAGTACTTC
CDR3 protein: CASRTTRFGETQYF

clone size: NA
D gene: NA
J gene: TRBJ1-4
V gene: TRBV18
CDR3 DNA: TGTGCCAGCTCACCACTTCCAGGCAAGGAAAAACTGTTTTTT
CDR3 protein: CASSPLPGKEKLFF

clone size: NA
D gene: NA
J gene: TRBJ1-6
V gene: TRBV9
CDR3 DNA: TGTGCCAGCAGCGTCGGGCCCCGCAGCGGCTATAATTCACCCCTCCACTTT
CDR3 protein: CASSVGPRSGYNSPLHF

clone size: NA
D gene: NA
J gene: TRBJ2-6
V gene: TRBV5-1
CDR3 DNA: TGCGCCAGCAGGCGGGTTATAGATTCTGGGGCCAACGTCCTGACTTTC
CDR3 protein: CASRRVIDSGANVLTF

clone size: once
D gene: TRBD1
J gene: TRBJ1-6
V gene: TRBV5-6
CDR3 DNA: TGTGCCAGCAGCTTCTGGCAGGGGGCCTATAATTCACCCCTCCACTTT
CDR3 protein: CASSFWQGAYNSPLHF

clone size: NA
D gene: NA
J gene: TRBJ1-5
V gene: TRBV27
CDR3 DNA: TGTGCCACCAGGCGTCTAAGTGATCAGCCCCAGCATTTT
CDR3 protein: CATRRLSDQPQHF

clone size: NA
D gene: TRBD2
J gene: TRBJ2-1
V gene: TRBV19
CDR3 DNA: TGTGCCAGTAGTATTCCGGGGACTAGCGGGGGGGCAAGCTACAATGAGCAGTTCTTC
CDR3 protein: CASSIPGTSGGASYNEQFF

clone size: few
D gene: TRBD1
J gene: TRBJ1-6
V gene: TRBV28
CDR3 DNA: TGTGCCAGCAGTCCACAGGGGAGAGGATCACCCCTCCACTTT
CDR3 protein: CASSPQGRGSPLHF

clone size: NA
D gene: NA
J gene: TRBJ1-4
V gene: TRBV6-5
CDR3 DNA: TGTGCCACAGGATGGTCAGTCTGGGAAAAACTGTTTTTT
CDR3 protein: CATGWSVWEKLFF

clone size: NA
D gene: TRBD1
J gene: TRBJ1-2
V gene: TRBV5-4
CDR3 DNA: TGTGCCAGCAGCCCTACCACAGGGGAGGACGACTATGGCTACACCTTC
CDR3 protein: CASSPTTGEDDYGYTF

clone size: NA
D gene: TRBD1
J gene: TRBJ1-2
V gene: TRBV7-8
CDR3 DNA: TGTGCCAGCAGCTGGTACCGGGACAGGGATGAGTACTATGGCTACACCTTC
CDR3 protein: CASSWYRDRDEYYGYTF

clone size: NA
D gene: NA
J gene: TRBJ1-5
V gene: TRBV5-6
CDR3 DNA: TGTGCCAGCAGCTTGGCCTCCGGAGGGAATAAAATGGCGGGTCAGCCCCAGCATTTT
CDR3 protein: CASSLASGGNKMAGQPQHF

clone size: NA
D gene: NA
J gene: TRBJ1-1
V gene: TRBV6-5
CDR3 DNA: TGTGCCAGCAGTTACTCGGCACAGGGTAACACTGAAGCTTTCTTT
CDR3 protein: CASSYSAQGNTEAFF

clone size: NA
D gene: NA
J gene: TRBJ1-1
V gene: TRBV30
CDR3 DNA: TGTGCCTGGAGCGAATCAAACAGGGATGACACTGAAGCTTTCTTT
CDR3 protein: CAWSESNRDDTEAFF

clone size: NA
D gene: NA
J gene: TRBJ2-7
V gene: TRBV5-6
CDR3 DNA: TGTGCCAGCAGCCCTATAGGGGGGGCCTACGAGCAGTACTTC
CDR3 protein: CASSPIGGAYEQYF

clone size: NA
D gene: NA
J gene: TRBJ1-5
V gene: TRBV19
CDR3 DNA: TGTGCCAGTAGTCTCCCGACAGGCGCCCGGAATCAGCCCCAGCATTTT
CDR3 protein: CASSLPTGARNQPQHF

clone size: NA
D gene: NA
J gene: TRBJ1-1
V gene: TRBV2
CDR3 DNA: TGTGCCAGCAGCTGCCAACACAACAGGTTTTTCGACATGAACACTGAAGCTTTCTTT
CDR3 protein: CASSCQHNRFFDMNTEAFF

clone size: few
D gene: NA
J gene: TRBJ1-4
V gene: TRBV5-1
CDR3 DNA: TGCGCCAGCAGACCAGAAATAGGTGCGGGTGATGAAAAACTGTTTTTT
CDR3 protein: CASRPEIGAGDEKLFF

clone size: NA
D gene: TRBD1
J gene: TRBJ1-3
V gene: TRBV4-1
CDR3 DNA: TGCGCCAGCACCAGGGGGGTTAAGAGCTCTGGAAACACCATATATTTT
CDR3 protein: CASTRGVKSSGNTIYF

clone size: NA
D gene: TRBD2
J gene: TRBJ2-3
V gene: TRBV13
CDR3 DNA: TGTGCCAGCAGCTTAGGCCGGAGGGGACTAGCGGGAAAGACAGATACGCAGTATTTT
CDR3 protein: CASSLGRRGLAGKTDTQYF

clone size: NA
D gene: NA
J gene: TRBJ2-7
V gene: TRBV6-6
CDR3 DNA: TGTGCCAGCAGGCACACGGACTACTTACGAGGGCAGTACTTC
CDR3 protein: CASRHTDYLRGQYF

clone size: NA
D gene: NA
J gene: TRBJ1-2
V gene: TRBV5-6
CDR3 DNA: TGTGCCAGCAGCTTGTCCCCCGCAGCGCCAGAATCTCATGGCTACACCTTC
CDR3 protein: CASSLSPAAPESHGYTF

clone size: NA
D gene: NA
J gene: TRBJ1-5
V gene: TRBV6-1
CDR3 DNA: TGTGCCAGCAGTGATTATAGGTCGCGAGGCCATAGCAATCAGCCCCAGCATTTT
CDR3 protein: CASSDYRSRGHSNQPQHF

clone size: NA
D gene: NA
J gene: TRBJ1-2
V gene: TRBV4-1
CDR3 DNA: TGCGCCAGCAGCCAAGATTATAGTATCCCCCGACAGGCCAGTCGCGGCTATGGCTACACCTTC
CDR3 protein: CASSQDYSIPRQASRGYGYTF

clone size: NA
D gene: TRBD1
J gene: TRBJ1-1
V gene: TRBV29-1
CDR3 DNA: TGCAGCGTTGAGGACAGGGCGAACACTGAAGCTTTCTTT
CDR3 protein: CSVEDRANTEAFF